These 8 T cell receptor beta chains came from one sample sequenced in a study of OX40 agonist ivuxolimab in advanced cancers. Profiled with immunoSEQ multiplex PCR; TCRdb holds only in-frame clones, not every one. The sample yields about 48,000 clones, around 87% seen once. Sample: CD4+ or CD8+ T cells sorted from blood, taken in a trial of the OX40 agonist ivuxolimab. The receptors were gathered from an adult with an advanced solid tumor such as melanoma, head and neck, liver or kidney cancer.

The chain carries TRBV7-2 and TRBJ1-1, with unresolved D. CDR1 is SGHTA and CDR2 is FQGNSA in the germline V gene. The CDR3 runs to 13 residues. The V end lost 6 bases, the J end lost 8 bases, and 16 bases lay between the germline ends. CDR3 protein: CASSSSPGTEAFF. DNA of the CDR3: TGTGCCAGCAGTTCCTCCCCGGGAACCGAAGCTTTCTTT.

The V gene is TRBV7-9, the J gene TRBJ1-2; D is unresolved. The CDR3 has 13 residues. The germline CDR1 and CDR2 sequences are SEHNR and FQNEAQ (reference sequence). Trimming took 5 bases from V and 2 from J, leaving 9 bases between them. The DNA for the CDR3 is TGTGCCAGCAGCCACACAGTCAACTATGGCTACACCTTC. Protein: CASSHTVNYGYTF.

The chain recombines TRBV4-2 with TRBJ1-2; 7 bases map to TRBD1. The length of the CDR3 is 15 residues. CDR1 and CDR2 (germline): LGHNA, YNFKEQ. V trimming: 3 bases; J trimming: 3 bases; junction bases outside the gene matches: 7. The CDR3: CASSHRDRDYYGYTF. CDR3 sequence (DNA): TGTGCCAGCAGCCACCGGGACAGAGATTACTATGGCTACACCTTC.

This clone was picked up one time. The V gene is TRBV29-1, the J gene TRBJ2-1, with TRBD1 matching over 12 bases. Trimming at V came to 6 bases and at J to 12 bases, leaving 9 bases not matched to a gene. This CDR3 has 13 residues. The germline V gene has CDR1 SQVTM and CDR2 ANQGSEA. CDR3 sequence reads: CSVTGTGGAGQFF. The CDR3, as DNA: TGCAGCGTCACCGGGACAGGGGGCGCCGGGCAGTTCTTC.

V usage is TRBV7-2 and J usage is TRBJ2-7; no clear D. This CDR3 comprises 12 residues. V was clipped by 3 bases and J by 4 bases, with 7 bases between them. Germline CDR1 is SGHTA and CDR2 is FQGNSA. The CDR3 is CASSFLRYEQYF. Here the CDR3 DNA reads TGTGCCAGCAGCTTTCTCCGGTACGAGCAGTACTTC.

V and J are TRBV30 and TRBJ2-7; D might be TRBD1 or TRBD2, each matching 6 bases. There are 12 residues in the CDR3. Trimming stripped 4 bases from V and 4 bases from J, with 11 bases between. The germline gives CDR1 GTSNPN, CDR2 SVGIG (reference sequence). The chain's CDR3 is CAWKGGPYEQYF. CDR3 nucleotides: TGTGCCTGGAAGGGGGGCCCTTACGAGCAGTACTTC.

This clone occurred a few times. This chain uses TRBV19 with TRBJ1-2, with TRBD1 identical over 8 bases. This CDR3 contains 16 residues. CDR1 and CDR2 (germline): LNHDA, SQIVND (reference sequence). Trimming removed 2 bases from V and 6 bases from J; junction bases left unmatched: 11. In DNA form, the CDR3 reads TGTGCCAGTAGTATACGGTCGAAGACAGGGGACAATGGCTACACCTTC. It yields the protein CASSIRSKTGDNGYTF.

The chain is built from TRBV5-4 and TRBJ2-2, with unresolved D. The CDR3 contains 14 residues. Germline V CDR1 and CDR2: SGHNT, YYREEE (reference sequence). Trimming removed 3 bases from V and 3 bases from J, with 9 bases in between. The CDR3 is CASSSRLDTGELFF. The CDR3 DNA follows: TGTGCCAGCAGCTCCCGATTAGACACCGGGGAGCTGTTTTTT.